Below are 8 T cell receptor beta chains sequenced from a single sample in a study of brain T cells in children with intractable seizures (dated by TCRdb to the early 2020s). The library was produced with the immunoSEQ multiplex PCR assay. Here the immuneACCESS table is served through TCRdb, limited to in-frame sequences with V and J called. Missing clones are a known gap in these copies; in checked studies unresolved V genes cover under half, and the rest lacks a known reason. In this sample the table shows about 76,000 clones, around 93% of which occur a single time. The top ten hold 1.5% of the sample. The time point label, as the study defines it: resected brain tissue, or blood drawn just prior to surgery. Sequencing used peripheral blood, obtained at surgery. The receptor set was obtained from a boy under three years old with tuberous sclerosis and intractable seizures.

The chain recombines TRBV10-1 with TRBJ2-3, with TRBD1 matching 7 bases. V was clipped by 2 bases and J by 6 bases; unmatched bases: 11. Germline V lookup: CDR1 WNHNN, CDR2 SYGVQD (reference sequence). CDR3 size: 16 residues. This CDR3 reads CASSELTGQSKDTQYF. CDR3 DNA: TGCGCCAGCAGTGAGCTAACGGGACAGAGCAAGGATACGCAGTATTTT.

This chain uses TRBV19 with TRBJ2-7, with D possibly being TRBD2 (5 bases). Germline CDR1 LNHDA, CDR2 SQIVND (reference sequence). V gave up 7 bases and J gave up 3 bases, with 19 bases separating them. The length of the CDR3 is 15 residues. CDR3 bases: TGTGCCAGTAAGGTCTCGCCGGGATTTTACTACGAGCAGTACTTC. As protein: CASKVSPGFYYEQYF.

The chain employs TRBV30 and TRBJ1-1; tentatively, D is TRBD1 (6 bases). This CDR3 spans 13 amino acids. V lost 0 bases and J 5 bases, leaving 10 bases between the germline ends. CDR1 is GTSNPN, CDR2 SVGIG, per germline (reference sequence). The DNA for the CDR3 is TGTGCCTGGAGTGTCGGGGGGCCGACTGAAGCTTTCTTT. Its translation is CAWSVGGPTEAFF.

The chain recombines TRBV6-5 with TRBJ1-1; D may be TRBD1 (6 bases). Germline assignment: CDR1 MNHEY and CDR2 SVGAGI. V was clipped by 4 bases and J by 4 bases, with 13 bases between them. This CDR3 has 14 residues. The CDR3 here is CASSSRGVTTEAFF. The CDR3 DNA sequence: TGTGCCAGCAGTTCTAGGGGGGTGACCACTGAAGCTTTCTTT.

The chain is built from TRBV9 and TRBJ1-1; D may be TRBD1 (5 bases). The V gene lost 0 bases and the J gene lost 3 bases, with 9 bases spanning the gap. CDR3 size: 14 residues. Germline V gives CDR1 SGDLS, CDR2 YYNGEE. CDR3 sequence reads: CASSVVPTDTEAFF. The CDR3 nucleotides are TGTGCCAGCAGCGTAGTTCCGACAGACACTGAAGCTTTCTTT.

CDR3 sequence reads: CASSQERGRNNQPQHF. CDR3 in DNA: TGCGCCAGCAGCCAAGAAAGGGGACGCAACAATCAGCCCCAGCATTTT. The rearrangement links TRBV4-1 to TRBJ1-5; a possible D gene is TRBD1 (5 bases). Germline loops: CDR1 MGHRA, CDR2 YSYEKL. V shed 0 bases and J shed 3 bases, with 12 bases lying between them. The CDR3 sequence is 16 residues long.

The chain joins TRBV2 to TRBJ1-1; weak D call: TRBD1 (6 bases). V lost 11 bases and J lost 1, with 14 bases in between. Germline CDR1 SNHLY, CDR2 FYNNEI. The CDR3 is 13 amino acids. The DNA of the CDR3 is TGTGCCTGCCTGGCGGGACAGAACACTGAAGCTTTCTTT. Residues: CACLAGQNTEAFF. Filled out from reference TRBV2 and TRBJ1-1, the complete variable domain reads EPEVTQTPSHQVTQMGQEVILRCVPISNHLYFYWYRQILGQKVEFLVSFYNNEISEKSEIFDDQFSVERPDGSNFTLKIRSTKLEDSAMYFCACLAGQNTEAFFGQGTRLTVV.

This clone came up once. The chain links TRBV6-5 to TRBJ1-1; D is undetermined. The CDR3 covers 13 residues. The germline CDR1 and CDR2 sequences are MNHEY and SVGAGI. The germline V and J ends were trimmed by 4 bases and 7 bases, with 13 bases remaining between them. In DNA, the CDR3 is TGTGCCAGCAGTTTAGGGCCTATTGTTGAAGCTTTCTTT. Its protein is CASSLGPIVEAFF.